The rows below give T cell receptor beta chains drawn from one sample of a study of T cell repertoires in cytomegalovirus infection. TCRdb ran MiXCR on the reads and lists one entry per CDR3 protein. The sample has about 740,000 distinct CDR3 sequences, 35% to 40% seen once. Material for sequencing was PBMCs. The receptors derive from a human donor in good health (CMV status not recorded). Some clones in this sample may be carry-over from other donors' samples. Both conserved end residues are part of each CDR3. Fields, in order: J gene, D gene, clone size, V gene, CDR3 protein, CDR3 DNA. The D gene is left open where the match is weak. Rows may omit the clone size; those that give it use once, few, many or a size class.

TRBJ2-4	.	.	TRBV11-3	CASSAMRTAHAIQYF	TGTGCCAGCAGCGCGATGCGGACGGCGCACGCCATTCAGTACTTC
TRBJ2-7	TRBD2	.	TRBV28	CASSPGTKNEQYF	TGTGCCAGCAGTCCCGGGACTAAAAACGAGCAGTACTTC
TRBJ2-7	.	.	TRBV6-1	CAISAGESYYEQYF	TGTGCCATCAGTGCTGGCGAATCCTACTACGAGCAGTACTTC
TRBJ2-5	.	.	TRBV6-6	CASSYLSDTQETQYF	TGTGCCAGCAGTTACTTGTCTGACACTCAAGAGACCCAGTACTTC
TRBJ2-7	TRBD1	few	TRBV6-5	CASSYLTGGRYEQYF	TGTGCCAGCAGTTACTTGACAGGGGGTCGCTACGAGCAGTACTTC
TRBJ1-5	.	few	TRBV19	CASIPDGRDQPQHF	TGTGCCAGTATTCCAGACGGGCGAGATCAGCCCCAGCATTTT
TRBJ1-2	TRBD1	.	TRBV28	CASTSSGQTYGYTF	TGTGCCAGCACCTCCTCGGGACAGACCTATGGCTACACCTTC
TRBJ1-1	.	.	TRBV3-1	CASSQGGGLRRDTEAFF	TGTGCCAGCAGCCAAGGGGGGGGATTACGTCGGGACACTGAAGCTTTCTTT
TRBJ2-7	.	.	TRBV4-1	CASSQGALADSSYEQYF	TGCGCCAGCAGCCAAGGGGCCCTGGCGGACAGCTCCTACGAGCAGTACTTC
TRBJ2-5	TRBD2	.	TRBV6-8	CASRVLAGQETQYF	TGTGCCAGCAGAGTACTAGCGGGCCAAGAGACCCAGTACTTC
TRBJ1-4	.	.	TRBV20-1	CSARDLGEGANENLFF	TGCAGTGCTAGAGATCTAGGGGAAGGGGCTAATGAAAACCTGTTTTTT
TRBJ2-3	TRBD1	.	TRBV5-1	CASSLASGTGNTDTQYF	TGCGCCAGCAGCTTGGCCTCCGGGACAGGGAACACAGATACGCAGTATTTT